This T cell receptor beta chain was identified in a study of T cells after posttransplantation cyclophosphamide. Study-wide results and caveats: After PTCy, TRB diversity resembled that of CNI/methotrexate controls. Donor-recipient repertoire similarity was low at 1-2 months, rising over year one.

In the case of this clone: What it binds is unknown.

Cyclophosphamide on days +3 and +4 followed busulfan-fludarabine conditioning and a marrow graft. V lost 5 bases and J 4 bases, leaving 16 bases between the germline ends. This CDR3 comprises 15 residues. Germline loops: CDR1 MNHNS, CDR2 SASEGT. Sequenced by immunoSEQ multiplex PCR; TCRdb stores in-frame clones only, minus some. The sample holds around 10,000 clones, 85% seen once. Sequencing was performed on PBMCs, taken around 2,000 days after allogeneic stem cell transplant with posttransplant cyclophosphamide. This receptor was identified in a female patient in her 50s who received an allogeneic stem cell transplant from a related donor, was CMV-positive, and had no GVHD. Part of the T cells may come from the graft donor. The J gene is TRBJ2-3, the V gene TRBV6-1; D unclear. CDR3 bases: TGTGCCAGCAGTCTTCATCAACCGACACCAGATACGCAGTATTTT. Translation gives CASSLHQPTPDTQYF.